This TCR beta chain was documented in a study of blood T cell repertoires in COVID-19. Across the whole study: There were acute and convalescent COVID-19 samples, and they came from the United States, Italy and Spain. PBMCs, B-cell-depleted T cells, or T cells provided the cDNA or gDNA that made up the material.

Trimming removed 2 bases from V and 16 bases from J; junction bases left unmatched: 5. Germline lookup yields CDR1 MNHEY and CDR2 SVGAGI. CDR3 size: 12 residues. The method was immunoSEQ multiplex PCR; TCRdb's version includes in-frame clones alone and lacks a portion of them. The data contain 120,000 to 150,000 clones, more than 60% of them singletons. The V gene is TRBV6-5, the J gene TRBJ1-4; 9 bases are a match to TRBD1. This sequence originates from a man in his fifties or sixties with acute or convalescent COVID-19. Material for sequencing was peripheral blood. CDR3 residues: CASSYPGTGTFF. CDR3 nucleotide sequence: TGTGCCAGCAGTTACCCCGGGACAGGGACGTTTTTT.